This passage covers 20 T cell receptor beta chains from one sample sequenced in a study of T cell repertoires in cytomegalovirus infection. MiXCR was run by TCRdb on the reads, yielding one entry per CDR3 protein. The sample lists hundreds of thousands of distinct CDR3 sequences, roughly 42% occurring once. Their cognate antigens are unknown. Sequenced material: cultured PBMCs, taken from culture after CMV antigen stimulation. These receptors were taken from a human donor in good health (CMV status not recorded). Some clones in this sample may be carry-over from other donors' samples.

V and J are TRBV11-2 and TRBJ2-3, with 7 bases matching TRBD1. The CDR3 sequence is 15 residues long. The germline gives CDR1 SGHAT, CDR2 FQNNGV. With V trimmed by 5 bases and J by 2 bases, 7 bases remained unmatched. Here the CDR3 reads CASSPTGVVTDTQYF. The CDR3 region has the DNA TGTGCCAGCAGCCCAACAGGGGTAGTCACAGATACGCAGTATTTT.

The V and J genes are TRBV24-1 and TRBJ2-1, with TRBD1 matching 9 bases. This CDR3 is 16 amino acids long. Germline CDR1 and CDR2: KGHDR and SFDVKD. V lost 3 bases and J lost 7; bases outside the gene matches: 9. CDR3 sequence (DNA): TGTGCCACCAGTGATGCGGGACAGGGATTGAGGAATGAGCAGTTCTTC. Encoded protein: CATSDAGQGLRNEQFF.

This clonotype has more than one count but fewer than ten. The V and J genes are TRBV7-8 and TRBJ1-2; D call uncertain. Germline CDR1 SGHVS, CDR2 FQNEAQ. This CDR3 is 15 amino acids long. V shed 0 bases and J shed 1 base, with 9 bases lying between them. CDR3: CASSLALGSNYGYTF. For the CDR3, the DNA is TGTGCCAGCAGCTTAGCTCTCGGCAGTAACTATGGCTACACCTTC. Looking up the rest from reference TRBV7-8 and TRBJ1-2 gives the full variable domain: GAGVSQSPRYKVAKRGQDVALRCDPISGHVSLFWYQQALGQGPEFLTYFQNEAQLDKSGLPSDRFFAERPEGSVSTLKIQRTQQEDSAVYLCASSLALGSNYGYTFGSGTRLTVV.

The chain joins TRBV7-6 to TRBJ2-5; 10 nucleotides agree with TRBD2. J lost 5 bases, V lost 5 bases, and 11 bases had no gene match. Germline CDR1 is SGHVS and CDR2 is FNYEAQ. The CDR3 has 16 amino acids. CDR3 protein: CASSAGAGGSGETQYF. The CDR3 nucleotides read TGTGCCAGCAGCGCCGGAGCGGGGGGGTCCGGGGAGACCCAGTACTTC. Combining the CDR3 with reference TRBV7-6 and TRBJ2-5 gives the whole variable domain GAGVSQSPRYKVTKRGQDVALRCDPISGHVSLYWYRQALGQGPEFLTYFNYEAQQDKSGLPNDRFSAERPEGSISTLTIQRTEQRDSAMYRCASSAGAGGSGETQYFGPGTRLLVL.

With respect to this clonotype: The junction departs from the called germline gene at one end, perhaps through a read error. The V and J genes are TRBV4-3 and TRBJ2-7; no clear D gene. The germline V gene has CDR1 LGHNA and CDR2 YSLEER. The CDR3 covers 14 residues. Written as DNA, the CDR3 is TGCGCCAGCAGCCAAGATCCTGCCTCCAACGAGCAGTACTTC. Translation: CASSQDPASNEQYF.

On this clonotype itself: Sequence at one end of the junction differs from germline and may be a read error. The chain carries TRBV11-2 and TRBJ2-4, with TRBD1 as a possible D gene (6 bases). Germline V gives CDR1 SGHAT, CDR2 FQNNGV. The CDR3 length is 17 residues. CDR3 coding DNA: TGTGCCAGCAGCTTGGGGCCAGGGGCCGTAGCCAAAAACACTCAGTACTTC. This translates into CASSLGPGAVAKNTQYF.

The chain combines TRBV28 with TRBJ1-2, with 11 bases fitting TRBD1. This CDR3 has 16 residues. Per the germline V gene, CDR1 is MDHEN and CDR2 is SYDVKM. Germline trimming cut 2 bases from V and 4 bases from J; bases unmatched to any gene: 6. The DNA of the CDR3 is TGTGCCAGCAGTTTAGTGGGACAGGGGGATTCCTATGGCTACACCTTC. Translated, it gives CASSLVGQGDSYGYTF.

This clonotype was picked up a small number of times. The chain links TRBV6-2 or TRBV6-3 to TRBJ2-7; D is perhaps TRBD2 (5 bases). The CDR3 is 18 amino acids. The ends were cut back, 7 bases at V and 2 bases at J, with 27 bases in the middle. Germline V gene data show CDR1 as MNHEY and CDR2 as SVGEGT. The CDR3 sequence is CASTPSLTASRKAYEQYF. CDR3 sequence (DNA): TGTGCCAGCACTCCTTCCCTGACTGCTAGCCGAAAAGCCTACGAGCAGTACTTC.

This clonotype appeared a few times. The CDR3 nucleotides are TGCGCCAGCAGCTTGGGTGCCCAGGCAGGGGTCGGTGGGTTCTTT. Amino acids: CASSLGAQAGVGGFF. This sequence joins TRBV5-1 and TRBJ1-1, with a possible D match to TRBD1 (6 bases). Trimming cost V 0 bases and J 14 bases, with 23 bases left between them. The CDR3 totals 15 residues. The germline V gene has CDR1 SGHRS and CDR2 YFSETQ. Full variable domain (rest looked up from reference TRBV5-1 and TRBJ1-1): KAGVTQTPRYLIKTRGQQVTLSCSPISGHRSVSWYQQTPGQGLQFLFEYFSETQRNKGNFPGRFSGRQFSNSRSEMNVSTLELGDSALYLCASSLGAQAGVGGFFGQGTRLTVV.

The chain recombines TRBV11-3 with TRBJ2-3, with 11 bases matching TRBD2. V was pared by 0 bases and J by 4 bases, with 6 bases of the junction left unmatched. This CDR3 region has 17 residues. The germline V gene has CDR1 SGHNT and CDR2 YENEEA. The CDR3 DNA sequence: TGTGCCAGCAGCTTAGAGCCACTAGCGGGGGTTGCAGATACGCAGTATTTT. It translates to CASSLEPLAGVADTQYF. The full variable domain, rest sourced from reference TRBV11-3 and TRBJ2-3, is EAGVVQSPRYKIIEKKQPVAFWCNPISGHNTLYWYLQNLGQGPELLIRYENEEAVDDSQLPKDRFSAERLKGVDSTLKIQPAELGDSAVYLCASSLEPLAGVADTQYFGPGTRLTVL.

The chain is built from TRBV20-1 and TRBJ1-4; D not certain. The V gene's germline CDR1 is DFQATT and CDR2 SNEGSKA (reference sequence). The CDR3 length is 12 residues. V was clipped by 3 bases and J by 8 bases, with 10 bases between them. The CDR3 reads CSARSGSEKLFF. CDR3 nucleotide sequence: TGCAGTGCTAGGTCGGGTTCGGAAAAACTGTTTTTT.

This chain joins TRBV11-2 and TRBJ1-5; D is possibly TRBD1 (6 bases). The ends were cut back, 5 bases at V and 6 bases at J, with 17 bases in the middle. This CDR3 is 15 amino acids long. Germline V gene lookup returns CDR1 SGHAT and CDR2 FQNNGV. The CDR3 loop is CASSVGAGEGQPQHF. The CDR3 DNA follows: TGTGCCAGCAGCGTAGGGGCAGGGGAGGGTCAGCCCCAGCATTTT.

This clonotype was observed a handful of times. The chain couples TRBV7-2 to TRBJ2-1; D is undetermined. Germline lookup yields CDR1 SGHTA and CDR2 FQGNSA. Trimming pared 0 bases from V and 7 bases from J, leaving 7 bases between. The CDR3 covers 13 residues. CDR3 protein: CASSLARINEQFF. The DNA for the CDR3 is TGTGCCAGCAGCTTAGCGCGGATTAATGAGCAGTTCTTC.

In this sample, this clonotype turned up many times. The chain combines TRBV7-2 with TRBJ2-5; the D is unclear. Germline assignment: CDR1 SGHTA and CDR2 FQGNSA. V gave up 5 bases and J gave up 5 bases, with 12 bases separating them. This CDR3 region has 13 residues. The CDR3 DNA reads as TGTGCCAGCAGCACCCAGAGGTGGGAGACCCAGTACTTC. It specifies CASSTQRWETQYF.

This chain uses TRBV28 with TRBJ1-2; 7 bases agree with TRBD1. CDR1 MDHEN and CDR2 SYDVKM come from the germline V gene. The J segment lost 2 bases and the V segment lost 0 bases, leaving 12 bases of the junction unmatched. The CDR3 consists of 18 residues. The CDR3 sequence: CASSLWVEGRGQNYGYTF. The CDR3 region has the DNA TGTGCCAGCAGTTTATGGGTCGAGGGGAGGGGACAGAACTATGGCTACACCTTC.

The gene calls are TRBV7-2 and TRBJ2-7, with D hard to call. Germline CDR1 reads SGHTA; CDR2 reads FQGNSA. V was cut by 5 bases and J by 0 bases, with 11 bases left in between. The CDR3 extends over 14 amino acids. CDR3 DNA sequence: TGTGCCAGCAGCCAAGGGTCCGTCTCCTACGAGCAGTACTTC. Encoded protein: CASSQGSVSYEQYF.

CDR3 sequence reads: CASSLAPSSYEQYF. The CDR3 DNA reads as TGTGCCAGCAGCTTAGCCCCCAGTTCCTACGAGCAGTACTTC. The chain uses TRBV11-2 and TRBJ2-7, with D hard to call. In germline, CDR1 is SGHAT, CDR2 FQNNGV. The CDR3 runs to 14 residues. The V and J ends lost 1 base and 1 base respectively, with 8 bases between them.

This chain connects TRBV4-3 to TRBJ1-2; 11 positions match TRBD1. CDR1 and CDR2 from the germline V gene are LGHNA and YSLEER. V dropped 4 bases and J dropped 4; count of bases not matched to a gene: 5. The length of the CDR3 is 15 residues. The chain's CDR3 is CASSPGTGGLYGYTF. In DNA form, the CDR3 reads TGCGCCAGCAGCCCTGGGACAGGGGGACTCTATGGCTACACCTTC.

In its sample, this clonotype was seen a few times. This chain links TRBV27 with TRBJ2-7; D is ambiguous. The CDR3 is 13 residues long. Trimming took 4 bases from V and 3 from J, leaving 10 bases between them. CDR1 and CDR2 from the germline V gene are MNHEY and SMNVEV (reference sequence). CDR3: CASSSGLDYEQYF. CDR3 coding DNA: TGTGCCAGCAGTTCAGGTCTCGACTACGAGCAGTACTTC.

This clonotype occurred a few times. V and J are TRBV12-3 or TRBV12-4 and TRBJ2-2, with 8 nucleotides matching TRBD1. The V gene end was trimmed by 5 bases and the J gene end by 3 bases; junction bases not matched to a gene: 8. The CDR3 runs 16 residues. CDR3 protein: CASSPPTGEDTGELFF. CDR3 nucleotides: TGTGCCAGCAGTCCCCCGACAGGGGAGGACACCGGGGAGCTGTTTTTT.